Listed here are 7 T cell receptor beta chains from one sample, sequenced in a study of T-cell memory formation after mild COVID-19. MiXCR, applied by TCRdb to the 5' RACE reads, yields one record per CDR3 protein. The sample has roughly 480,000 distinct CDR3 sequences; around 25% are singletons. Sample: PBMCs or a T cell subset sorted from them (not recorded which). These receptors all stem from an adult woman who had mild COVID-19 (a few samples of this study predate the infection). Cell type and time point are not known.

This clonotype turned up a few times. The V and J genes are TRBV24-1 and TRBJ2-1; D perhaps matches TRBD1 (5 bases). The V end was cut by 2 bases, the J end by 6 bases, with 10 bases between. Germline CDR1 and CDR2: KGHDR and SFDVKD. CDR3 length equals 14 residues. The CDR3 reads CATSDSRVGNEQFF. DNA for the CDR3: TGTGCCACCAGTGATTCCAGGGTGGGCAATGAGCAGTTCTTC.

This clonotype was counted at least ten times. This chain connects TRBV5-1 to TRBJ1-6; 7 bases agree with TRBD1. The J segment lost 6 bases and the V segment lost 5 bases, leaving 8 bases of the junction unmatched. CDR1 and CDR2 (germline): SGHRS, YFSETQ. The CDR3 has 15 amino acids. The CDR3 here is CASRQTGESNSPLHF. The CDR3 coding sequence is TGCGCCAGCAGACAAACAGGGGAGAGTAATTCACCCCTCCACTTT.

This clonotype was recorded only once. The chain links TRBV27 to TRBJ1-1, with D unclear. The CDR3 has 15 residues. V lost 5 bases and J 0 bases, leaving 13 bases between the germline ends. In germline, CDR1 is MNHEY, CDR2 SMNVEV (reference sequence). The DNA of the CDR3 is TGTGCCAGCAGTCCGCGGACGGCCTTGAACACTGAAGCTTTCTTT. It yields the protein CASSPRTALNTEAFF.

This clonotype was counted between two and nine times. The V gene is TRBV5-1, the J gene TRBJ2-7, with a tentative D call TRBD1 (6 bases). The CDR3 totals 15 residues. V was pared by 3 bases and J by 2 bases, with 15 bases between. The germline gives CDR1 SGHRS, CDR2 YFSETQ. DNA for the CDR3: TGCGCCAGCAGCTCCGCAGGGGCGCCACCCTACGAGCAGTACTTC. It yields the protein CASSSAGAPPYEQYF.

This chain uses TRBV18 with TRBJ2-1, with 12 bases matching TRBD1. Germline CDR1 reads KGHSH; CDR2 reads LQKENI. The ends lost 6 bases at V and 6 bases at J; junction bases unmatched: 6. The CDR3 length is 15 residues. The DNA for the CDR3 is TGTGCCAGCTCCCAACCGGGACAGGGGGCCAATGAGCAGTTCTTC. Its protein is CASSQPGQGANEQFF.

The chain couples TRBV5-1 to TRBJ2-1, with a tentative D call TRBD2 (5 bases). V was trimmed by 4 bases and J by 3 bases, leaving 17 bases between them. CDR3 length: 16 amino acids. Germline CDR1 SGHRS, CDR2 YFSETQ. The CDR3 loop reads CASSPTARAIYNEQFF. As DNA, the CDR3 is TGCGCCAGCAGCCCCACTGCGAGGGCCATCTACAATGAGCAGTTCTTC.

The table lists this clonotype with a few counts. The chain employs TRBV20-1 and TRBJ1-1; D is perhaps TRBD1 (5 bases). Trimming left V 0 bases short and J 5 bases short, with 13 bases between. The CDR3 is made up of 14 amino acids. The germline V gene has CDR1 DFQATT and CDR2 SNEGSKA (reference sequence). CDR3 amino acids: CSARETGGDTEAFF. The CDR3, as DNA: TGCAGTGCTAGAGAAACAGGCGGGGATACTGAAGCTTTCTTT.